The sequence of this T cell receptor (beta chain) was determined in a study of shared T cell receptors in the human thymus. The ends lost 4 bases at V and 3 bases at J; junction bases unmatched: 7. There are 18 residues in the CDR3. Germline V gene sequence: CDR1 LNHDA, CDR2 SQIVND (reference sequence). Profiled with immunoSEQ multiplex PCR; TCRdb holds only in-frame clones, not every one. The repertoire holds 450,000 to 650,000 clones, with 78% as singletons. This same sample was also taken into another study, of human thymus T cells. That work contributes: The study used thymus tissue resected during corrective heart surgery. In thymic and blood repertoires alike, V and J usage looked biased.

J is TRBJ2-6 and V is TRBV19, with 12 bases that match TRBD2. The TCR sequence derives from a boy under two years old with a congenital heart defect. Source material: thymocytes. CDR3 residues: CASSKASGRAGGANVLTF. The CDR3 DNA reads TGTGCCAGTAGTAAGGCTAGCGGGAGGGCCGGTGGGGCCAACGTCCTGACTTTC. The full variable domain, with the rest looked up from reference TRBV19 and TRBJ2-6, is DGGITQSPKYLFRKEGQNVTLSCEQNLNHDAMYWYRQDPGQGLRLIYYSQIVNDFQKGDIAEGYSVSREKKESFPLTVTSAQKNPTAFYLCASSKASGRAGGANVLTFGAGSRLTVL.